This record looks at one T cell receptor beta chain sequence and its context. Its antigen is still unknown. What was amplified from RNA transcripts were TCR beta CDR3 regions. First-round RT-PCR targeting the TCR CDR3 was performed with the HTBI primer set. TCRdb re-called the multiplex PCR reads with MiXCR, one entry per CDR3 protein. The sample holds fewer than 650,000 distinct CDR3 sequences, around 43% seen once. The sample originates from a study of T cells in Graves' hyperthyroidism and ophthalmopathy. Reasons for excluding patients were uncontrolled infection, other autoimmune disease, pregnancy or lactation. General observations from the study: Most thyroid clonotypes expanded above 0.001 appeared in blood too. A median approximately 6.5 months before onset, the model predicted ophthalmopathy.

The material sequenced was peripheral blood or thyroid tissue (not recorded which). This sequence originates from an adult woman with Graves' disease, either hyperthyroidism or ophthalmopathy (not recorded which).

The CDR3 sequence is CSAYTTLRRGAEAFF. The CDR3 DNA sequence: TGCAGCGCCTACACCACCCTCCGGCGGGGAGCTGAAGCTTTCTTT. The chain couples TRBV29-1 to TRBJ1-1; no clear D gene. The CDR3 is 15 amino acids. V was pared by 7 bases and J by 6 bases, with 24 bases between. Germline values: CDR1 SQVTM, CDR2 ANQGSEA.